This T cell receptor beta chain was documented in a study of CD8 T cells in Susac syndrome. Study-wide findings and caveats: The TCR sequencing and HLA analysis in the study involved a relatively small number of individuals, as the study acknowledged.

Negative magnetic isolation gave CD8+ and CD4+ cells; FACS enriched CD8+ TEMRA. Random hexamers were used to reverse transcribe roughly 0.45 to 1 ug of RNA. An immunoSEQ multiplex PCR generated amplified TCR beta CDR3 products spanning 54 Vbeta and 13 Jbeta. One entry per CDR3 protein results from TCRdb running MiXCR on the immunoSEQ multiplex PCR reads. There are approximately 140,000 distinct CDR3 sequences in the sample; roughly 95% occur only once, and around 0.11% lies in the top ten. The germline gives CDR1 DFQATT, CDR2 SNEGSKA (reference sequence). V was pared by 3 bases and J by 7 bases, with 6 bases of the junction left unmatched. The CDR3 covers 14 residues. On this clonotype itself: Its antigen is undetermined.

This TCR derives from a human donor with multiple sclerosis. Material: CD4+ T cells from PBMCs. The rearrangement uses TRBV20-1 and TRBJ2-2; TRBD2 matches 9 bases. The CDR3 here is CSARGTSRGGELFF. CDR3 sequence (DNA): TGCAGTGCTAGGGGGACTAGCCGGGGCGGGGAGCTGTTTTTT.